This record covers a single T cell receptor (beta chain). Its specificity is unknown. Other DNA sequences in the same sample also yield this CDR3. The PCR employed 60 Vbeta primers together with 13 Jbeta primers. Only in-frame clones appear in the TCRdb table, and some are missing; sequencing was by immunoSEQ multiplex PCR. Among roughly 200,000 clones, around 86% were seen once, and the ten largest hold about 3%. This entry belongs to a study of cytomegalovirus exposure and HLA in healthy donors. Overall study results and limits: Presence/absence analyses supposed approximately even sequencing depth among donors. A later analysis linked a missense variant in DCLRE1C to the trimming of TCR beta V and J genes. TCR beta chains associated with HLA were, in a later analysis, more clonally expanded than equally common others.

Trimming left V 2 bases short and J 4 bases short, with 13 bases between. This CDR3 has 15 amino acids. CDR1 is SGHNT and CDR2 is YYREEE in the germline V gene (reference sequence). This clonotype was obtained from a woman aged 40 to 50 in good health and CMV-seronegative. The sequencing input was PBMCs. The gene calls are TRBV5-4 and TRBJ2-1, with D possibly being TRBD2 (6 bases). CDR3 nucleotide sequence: TGTGCCAGCAGCTTAAGCTCAGGGAGGTACAATGAGCAGTTCTTC. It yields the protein CASSLSSGRYNEQFF.